This T cell receptor beta chain is drawn from a study of human thymus T cells (dated by TCRdb to the early 2020s). Regarding the study in general: The study used under 10 infant thymus samples plus four related peripheral blood samples to characterize TCR alpha and beta repertoires. Donor ages ranged from about 7 to 244 days, and the cohort comprised about six male and a couple of female infants.

Thymus tissue was collected as surgical resects that were removed during corrective cardiac surgery. Immunologically healthy infants undergoing open corrective cardiac surgery for congenital heart defects in Finland were used as donors. Thymocytes were released mechanically from tissue and stored at -70 °C as pellets of roughly 8.5-32 million cells. A QIAsymphony instrument was used to extract genomic DNA from frozen cell pellets. TCRB and TCRAD loci were amplified from a standardized quantity of quality-controlled genomic DNA using the immunoSEQ multiplex PCR assay. The amplicons covered the V(D)J region and were long enough to include the CDR3 and to identify the V and J genes. Amplicon sequencing was performed on an Illumina platform through the commercial immunoSEQ service. In the original analysis: Primer bias and sequencing errors were corrected using previously described methods, and TCRAD and TCRB definitions followed the IMGT database. Analysis of the repertoires was done with immunoSEQ Analyzer 3.0 and VDJTools and included basic statistics, V/J segment usage, diversity estimates, rarefaction and pairwise overlap. Chao1, ChaoE, Efron-Thisted, Shannon and inverse Simpson indices were used to estimate diversity, which was also estimated on datasets down-sampled to the smallest sample. For repertoire overlap, CDR3 nucleotide sequence, V gene and J gene had to match strictly, and clustering was done by Jaccard-based multidimensional scaling. TCRdb stores this immuneACCESS table with in-frame sequences only. Part of the clones is absent; in the studies checked, under half of the shortfall reflects unresolved V genes, and no reason is known for the rest. Clonal size and the V and J genes are those of that table, whereas D and trimming came from the DNA. This sample has tens of thousands of clones in its table, and around 96% of those were observed once. Approximately 0.03% of the sample comes from the top ten.

As to this clone: The antigen it recognizes is unknown. Per-nucleotide qualities are absent, and no much larger clonotype sits a single base away.

Findings and caveats that apply to the study as a whole: Usage of V and J gene segments appeared to be biased in both the thymic and the peripheral blood repertoires. On average, roughly 890,000 unique TCRB clonotypes were obtained from thymus samples, compared with 75,000 to 90,000 from blood samples. According to the related research, thymic TCR repertoires were highly overlapping among unrelated individuals.

Inclusive of the bounding cysteine and phenylalanine, the CDR3 is 15 residues long. CDR3 DNA only is kept here, 45 bases in frame from base 1. From V the trimming removes 6 bases and from J it removes 5 bases, while the gene matches leave 10 bases of the junction unaccounted for. From a lookup of the germline V gene (reference sequence), CDR1 and CDR2 are MNHNY and SVGAGI. The sample taken for sequencing was thymus tissue. The clonotype originates from a boy in the first two years of life with a congenital heart defect but otherwise immunologically healthy. Recombination connected TRBV6-6 to TRBJ1-5; 7 central nucleotides agree with TRBD1. Here the CDR3 is given as CASRLTGESHQPQHF. The DNA reads as follows: TGTGCCAGCAGACTCACAGGGGAGTCGCATCAGCCCCAGCATTTT.